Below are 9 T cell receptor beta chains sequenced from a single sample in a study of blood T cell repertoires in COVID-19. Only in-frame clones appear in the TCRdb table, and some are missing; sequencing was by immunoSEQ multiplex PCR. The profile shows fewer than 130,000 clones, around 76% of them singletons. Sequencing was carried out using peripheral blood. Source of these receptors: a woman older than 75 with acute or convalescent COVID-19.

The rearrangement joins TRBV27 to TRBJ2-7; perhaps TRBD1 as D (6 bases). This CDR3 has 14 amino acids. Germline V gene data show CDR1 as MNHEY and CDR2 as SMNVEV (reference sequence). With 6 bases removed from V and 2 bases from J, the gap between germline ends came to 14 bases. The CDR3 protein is CASSPRGDTYEQYF. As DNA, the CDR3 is TGTGCCAGCAGCCCCAGGGGCGACACCTACGAGCAGTACTTC.

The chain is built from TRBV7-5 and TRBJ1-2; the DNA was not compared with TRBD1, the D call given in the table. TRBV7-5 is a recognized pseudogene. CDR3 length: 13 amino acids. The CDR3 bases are TGTGTCAGAAGCTACAGGGCCCTCTATGGCTACACCTTC. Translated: CVRSYRALYGYTF.

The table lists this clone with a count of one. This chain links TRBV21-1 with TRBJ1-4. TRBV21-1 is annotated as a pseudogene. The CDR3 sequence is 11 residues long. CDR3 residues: CARREGGKLFF. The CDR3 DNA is TGTGCCAGGCGGGAGGGAGGAAAACTGTTTTTT.

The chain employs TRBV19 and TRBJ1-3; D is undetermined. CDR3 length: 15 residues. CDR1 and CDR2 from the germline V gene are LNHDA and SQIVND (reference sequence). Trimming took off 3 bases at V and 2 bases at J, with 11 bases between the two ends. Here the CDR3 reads CASSIPRGTGNTIYF. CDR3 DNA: TGTGCCAGTAGTATCCCGCGGGGAACTGGAAACACCATATATTTT.

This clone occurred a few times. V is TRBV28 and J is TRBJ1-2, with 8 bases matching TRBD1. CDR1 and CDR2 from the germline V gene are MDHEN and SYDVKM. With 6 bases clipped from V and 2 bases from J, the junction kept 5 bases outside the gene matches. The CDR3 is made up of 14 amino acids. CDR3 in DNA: TGTGCCAGCAGGACACAGGGGGGAAACTATGGCTACACCTTC. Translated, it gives CASRTQGGNYGYTF.

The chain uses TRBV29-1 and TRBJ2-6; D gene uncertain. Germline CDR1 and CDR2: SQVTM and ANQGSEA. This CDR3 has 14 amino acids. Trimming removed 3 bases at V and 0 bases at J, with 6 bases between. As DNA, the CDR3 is TGCAGCGTTGATTTCTCCTCTGGGGCCAACGTCCTGACTTTC. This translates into CSVDFSSGANVLTF.

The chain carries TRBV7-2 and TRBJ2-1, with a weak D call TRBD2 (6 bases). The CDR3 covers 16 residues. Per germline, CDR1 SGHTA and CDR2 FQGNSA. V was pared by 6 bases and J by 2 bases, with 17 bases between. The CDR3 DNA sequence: TGTGCCAGCAGAAAAGGTGGAGGGGCGGCCTACAATGAGCAGTTCTTC. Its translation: CASRKGGGAAYNEQFF.

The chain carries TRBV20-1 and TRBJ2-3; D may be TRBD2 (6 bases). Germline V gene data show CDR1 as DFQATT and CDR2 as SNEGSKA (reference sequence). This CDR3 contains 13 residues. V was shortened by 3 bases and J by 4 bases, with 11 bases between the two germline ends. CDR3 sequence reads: CSASVRLADTQYF. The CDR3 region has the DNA TGCAGTGCTAGTGTTAGACTAGCAGATACGCAGTATTTT.

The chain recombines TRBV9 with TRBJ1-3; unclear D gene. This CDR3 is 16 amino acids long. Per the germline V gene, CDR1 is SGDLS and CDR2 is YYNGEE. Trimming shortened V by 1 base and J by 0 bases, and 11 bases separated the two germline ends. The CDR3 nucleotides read TGTGCCAGCAGCGTACTCGGGAGTCCCTCTGGAAACACCATATATTTT. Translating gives CASSVLGSPSGNTIYF.